Shown below are 30 T cell receptor beta chains from a single sample sequenced in a study of technical replicates of blood from several donors. Assay used: immunoSEQ multiplex PCR; TCRdb lists only in-frame clones, some missing. The sample has fewer than 85,000 clones; about 94% are singletons. The sample was T cells isolated from PBMCs. The receptors shown here come from a human donor in good health.

The chain recombines TRBV6-5 with TRBJ2-7; 9 bases are a match to TRBD2. V was pared by 6 bases and J by 3 bases, with 9 bases of the junction left unmatched. The V gene's germline CDR1 is MNHEY and CDR2 SVGAGI. The CDR3 runs 15 residues. The CDR3 coding sequence is TGTGCCAGCAGCTTACAATTAGCGGGGGTCTACGAGCAGTACTTC. Translation gives CASSLQLAGVYEQYF.

V gene TRBV28 combines with J gene TRBJ2-1, with 8 bases that match TRBD2. Germline V lookup: CDR1 MDHEN, CDR2 SYDVKM. The CDR3 consists of 14 residues. The junction had 16 bases not matched to a gene; V was cut back by 6 bases and J by 15 bases. DNA for the CDR3: TGTGCCAGCAGAGGAACGGGAGGGCCTGTTTTTCCGTTCTTC. Encoded protein: CASRGTGGPVFPFF.

This chain joins TRBV6-5 and TRBJ2-1; D is unclear. CDR1 MNHEY and CDR2 SVGAGI come from the germline V gene. V lost 6 bases and J 10 bases, leaving 10 bases between the germline ends. CDR3 length: 11 residues. CDR3 bases: TGTGCCAGCAGCAACACGATCGAGCAGTTCTTC. Protein: CASSNTIEQFF.

The gene calls are TRBV4-1 and TRBJ2-2; TRBD1 might be the D (5 bases). CDR1 is MGHRA, CDR2 YSYEKL, per germline. This CDR3 is 18 amino acids long. V lost 0 bases and J lost 1, with 15 bases in between. CDR3 DNA sequence: TGCGCCAGCAGCCAAGATTCCTTCGCAGGGATGAACACCGGGGAGCTGTTTTTT. Amino acids: CASSQDSFAGMNTGELFF.

The rearrangement uses TRBV19 and TRBJ2-3; possibly TRBD2 for D (5 bases). Germline V gene sequence: CDR1 LNHDA, CDR2 SQIVND (reference sequence). V was cut by 5 bases and J by 11 bases, with 14 bases left in between. This CDR3 has 12 amino acids. In DNA form, the CDR3 reads TGTGCCAGTAGTGCACGAGAAGGAGGGCAGTATTTT. Amino acid sequence: CASSAREGGQYF.

V usage is TRBV5-1 and J usage is TRBJ2-2, with D tentatively TRBD2 (5 bases). The V gene lost 7 bases and the J gene lost 9 bases, with 10 bases spanning the gap. The CDR3 is 11 residues long. Germline loops: CDR1 SGHRS, CDR2 YFSETQ. The chain's CDR3 is CASLGVRELFF. The CDR3 DNA follows: TGCGCCAGCTTGGGAGTAAGGGAGCTGTTTTTT.

J is TRBJ2-5 and V is TRBV6-5; D might be TRBD2 (7 bases). Trimming removed 6 bases at V and 5 bases at J, with 13 bases between. The germline CDR1 and CDR2 sequences are MNHEY and SVGAGI. The CDR3 has 13 residues. The CDR3 loop is CASSPGGRETQYF. CDR3 nucleotide sequence: TGTGCCAGCAGCCCCGGGGGGCGGGAGACCCAGTACTTC.

The chain carries TRBV28 and TRBJ2-7; the match to TRBD2 covers 8 bases. Germline-derived CDR1 and CDR2 are MDHEN and SYDVKM. This CDR3 spans 16 amino acids. The V and J ends lost 3 bases and 5 bases, in that order; junction bases with no gene match: 12. The DNA for the CDR3 is TGTGCCAGCAGTTTGGCGGGAGGCCGCTACTACGACGAGCAGTACTTC. Translated: CASSLAGGRYYDEQYF.

This sequence joins TRBV29-1 and TRBJ1-4, with 7 bases that match TRBD1. Looked up from germline, CDR1 is SQVTM and CDR2 is ANQGSEA. V lost 7 bases to trimming and J lost 0 bases; unmatched junction nucleotides: 2. The CDR3 has 13 amino acids. The CDR3 DNA reads as TGCAGCGGACAGGGTGCAACTAATGAAAAACTGTTTTTT. Amino acid sequence: CSGQGATNEKLFF.

This chain links TRBV7-9 with TRBJ2-3; D unresolved. Looked up from germline, CDR1 is SEHNR and CDR2 is FQNEAQ (reference sequence). V gave up 4 bases and J gave up 4 bases, with 6 bases separating them. The length of the CDR3 is 12 residues. The CDR3 reads CASSSRSDTQYF. The DNA for the CDR3 is TGTGCCAGCAGCTCCCGTTCAGATACGCAGTATTTT.

The rearrangement uses TRBV6-5 and TRBJ1-1; 8 nucleotides agree with TRBD1. The CDR3 covers 16 residues. CDR1 is MNHEY and CDR2 is SVGAGI in the germline V gene. Trimming took 2 bases from V and 5 from J; bases not matched to a gene: 10. CDR3 bases: TGTGCCAGCAGTTACCGCATAACAGGGGGAAAGACTGAAGCTTTCTTT. Translating gives CASSYRITGGKTEAFF.

This rearrangement joins TRBV4-2 to TRBJ1-2; 8 nucleotides agree with TRBD1. The CDR3 extends over 19 amino acids. The germline V gene encodes CDR1 LGHNA and CDR2 YNFKEQ. Germline trimming cut 0 bases from V and 4 bases from J; bases unmatched to any gene: 16. The CDR3 DNA is TGTGCCAGCAGCCAAGATCCAGTAGTCAGGACAGGGTCTCTCTATGGCTACACCTTC. Amino acid sequence: CASSQDPVVRTGSLYGYTF.

The J gene is TRBJ2-3, the V gene TRBV6-1; maybe TRBD1 (5 bases). Germline V lookup: CDR1 MNHNS, CDR2 SASEGT. Trimming cost V 2 bases and J 2 bases, with 14 bases left between them. CDR3 length equals 16 residues. The CDR3 loop is CASSEIGSGPTDTQYF. Here the CDR3 DNA reads TGTGCCAGCAGTGAAATCGGTTCAGGGCCCACAGATACGCAGTATTTT.

The V and J genes are TRBV18 and TRBJ1-2, with 7 bases identical to TRBD1. The CDR3 has 14 residues. J lost 8 bases, V lost 3 bases, and 9 bases had no gene match. Germline CDR1 reads KGHSH; CDR2 reads LQKENI. The CDR3 loop is CASSPTGNRMGYTF. The CDR3 DNA is TGTGCCAGCTCACCGACAGGGAACAGAATGGGCTACACCTTC. The full variable domain, in which reference TRBV18 and TRBJ1-2 provide the parts outside the CDR3, is NAGVMQNPRHLVRRRGQEARLRCSPMKGHSHVYWYRQLPEEGLKFMVYLQKENIIDESGMPKERFSAEFPKEGPSILRIQQVVRGDSAAYFCASSPTGNRMGYTFGSGTRLTVV.

As concerns this clone: Other DNA sequences within the sample encode an identical CDR3. The chain recombines TRBV7-9 with TRBJ1-1; TRBD1 aligns across 8 bases. The CDR3 is made up of 14 amino acids. V lost 5 bases and J lost 2; bases outside the gene matches: 4. Germline-derived CDR1 and CDR2 are SEHNR and FQNEAQ (reference sequence). CDR3 bases: TGTGCCAGCAGCCAACAGGGGGGCAACACTGAAGCTTTCTTT. The encoded protein is CASSQQGGNTEAFF.

V usage is TRBV5-6 and J usage is TRBJ2-3, with unresolved D. Germline assignment: CDR1 SGHDT and CDR2 YYEEEE. V was cut by 4 bases and J by 5 bases, with 8 bases left in between. This CDR3 region has 12 residues. CDR3 DNA sequence: TGTGCCAGCAGCGTTGTTCGAGATACGCAGTATTTT. It codes for CASSVVRDTQYF.

The V gene is TRBV5-1, the J gene TRBJ2-1; maybe TRBD1 (6 bases). Trimming left V 0 bases short and J 8 bases short, with 15 bases between. The CDR3 loop spans 15 amino acids. Germline CDR1 SGHRS, CDR2 YFSETQ. CDR3: CASSLGETWTDEQFF. The DNA of the CDR3 is TGCGCCAGCAGCTTGGGGGAGACTTGGACAGATGAGCAGTTCTTC. The whole variable domain, filled in from reference TRBV5-1 and TRBJ2-1, reads KAGVTQTPRYLIKTRGQQVTLSCSPISGHRSVSWYQQTPGQGLQFLFEYFSETQRNKGNFPGRFSGRQFSNSRSEMNVSTLELGDSALYLCASSLGETWTDEQFFGPGTRLTVL.

V is TRBV9 and J is TRBJ1-2; D gene uncertain. Trimming cost V 1 base and J 4 bases, with 11 bases left between them. The CDR3 has 14 residues. Per the germline V gene, CDR1 is SGDLS and CDR2 is YYNGEE. CDR3 in amino acids: CASSVSGGLYGYTF. For the CDR3, the DNA is TGTGCCAGCAGCGTAAGTGGAGGGCTCTATGGCTACACCTTC.

The chain combines TRBV10-2 with TRBJ2-3; 9 bases line up with TRBD2. The CDR3 runs to 18 residues. The germline gives CDR1 WSHSY, CDR2 SAAADI. Losses at the gene ends were 8 bases for V and 5 bases for J; bases not matched to a gene: 20. Here the CDR3 reads CASVTSGAGGPSGDTQYF. In nucleotides, the CDR3 is TGCGCCAGCGTCACCAGCGGGGCGGGAGGGCCCTCTGGAGATACGCAGTATTTT.

The chain is built from TRBV15 and TRBJ2-7, with D possibly matching TRBD2 (6 bases). V lost 0 bases and J 3 bases, leaving 15 bases between the germline ends. The CDR3 runs to 16 residues. Germline lookup yields CDR1 LNHNV and CDR2 YYDKDF (reference sequence). The CDR3 sequence: CATSRDRDSPLYEQYF. The CDR3 DNA sequence: TGTGCCACCAGCAGAGATCGGGACTCACCCCTCTACGAGCAGTACTTC.

This clone showed up just a few times. This chain joins TRBV18 and TRBJ1-5; TRBD1 is a possible D gene (5 bases). The germline V gene encodes CDR1 KGHSH and CDR2 LQKENI. The CDR3 has 15 amino acids. V lost 2 bases to trimming and J lost 6 bases, with 14 bases between them. This CDR3 reads CASSPSVQGSQPQHF. In nucleotides, the CDR3 is TGTGCCAGCTCACCATCAGTTCAGGGATCTCAGCCCCAGCATTTT.

The genes are TRBV15 and TRBJ1-4; perhaps TRBD1 as D (6 bases). Looked up from germline, CDR1 is LNHNV and CDR2 is YYDKDF (reference sequence). V dropped 1 base and J dropped 8 bases, with 14 bases sitting between them. The CDR3 runs 15 residues. In DNA, the CDR3 is TGTGCCACCAGCAGAGCGGACTCAGGGGAAGAAAAACTGTTTTTT. Its translation: CATSRADSGEEKLFF.

The chain carries TRBV28 and TRBJ2-1; 8 bases match TRBD1. The CDR3 loop spans 16 amino acids. The germline V gene has CDR1 MDHEN and CDR2 SYDVKM. The V gene end was trimmed by 4 bases and the J gene end by 2 bases; junction bases not matched to a gene: 7. The DNA of the CDR3 is TGTGCCAGCAGTTCCGGACAGGGTCTTACCTACAATGAGCAGTTCTTC. It encodes CASSSGQGLTYNEQFF.

This clone was observed a single time. This sequence joins TRBV13 and TRBJ2-1, with D possibly being TRBD2 (5 bases). Trimming cost V 6 bases and J 4 bases, with 13 bases left between them. Per germline, CDR1 PRHDT and CDR2 FYEKMQ (reference sequence). The CDR3 is made up of 14 amino acids. CDR3 sequence: CASRLGVGYNEQFF. In nucleotides, the CDR3 is TGTGCCAGCAGGTTGGGAGTAGGGTACAATGAGCAGTTCTTC.

The chain joins TRBV11-3 to TRBJ1-1; maybe TRBD1 (6 bases). Germline values: CDR1 SGHNT, CDR2 YENEEA. The CDR3 runs to 13 residues. V was cut by 5 bases and J by 3 bases, with 10 bases left in between. CDR3 protein: CASSPAGDTEAFF. The CDR3, as DNA: TGTGCCAGCAGCCCCGCAGGGGACACTGAAGCTTTCTTT. Together with reference TRBV11-3 and TRBJ1-1, the CDR3 gives the full variable domain: EAGVVQSPRYKIIEKKQPVAFWCNPISGHNTLYWYLQNLGQGPELLIRYENEEAVDDSQLPKDRFSAERLKGVDSTLKIQPAELGDSAVYLCASSPAGDTEAFFGQGTRLTVV.

This clone was found once. This chain uses TRBV5-1 with TRBJ2-1; 7 nucleotides align to TRBD2. CDR1 is SGHRS and CDR2 is YFSETQ in the germline V gene. The CDR3 loop spans 14 amino acids. J gave up 7 bases and V 2 bases, and 6 bases lay outside the gene matches. Written as DNA, the CDR3 is TGCGCCAGCAGCTTAGCAGGCGGGAGAAATGAGCAGTTCTTC. It yields the protein CASSLAGGRNEQFF.

The chain is built from TRBV5-1 and TRBJ2-3; a weak D match, TRBD2 (5 bases). Germline CDR1 is SGHRS and CDR2 is YFSETQ. Trimming shortened V by 4 bases and J by 0 bases, and 12 bases separated the two germline ends. This CDR3 spans 15 amino acids. The CDR3 sequence is CASSPEGGSTDTQYF. The DNA for the CDR3 is TGCGCCAGCAGCCCCGAGGGCGGGAGCACAGATACGCAGTATTTT.

The chain links TRBV11-2 to TRBJ2-5, with unresolved D. Germline CDR1 SGHAT, CDR2 FQNNGV. V was clipped by 4 bases and J by 3 bases, with 3 bases between them. The CDR3 has 11 residues. This CDR3 reads CASSSEETQYF. The CDR3 bases are TGTGCCAGCAGCTCTGAAGAGACCCAGTACTTC.

The rearrangement joins TRBV11-3 to TRBJ2-1; D not resolved. Trimming took off 0 bases at V and 10 bases at J, with 13 bases between the two ends. This CDR3 is built from 14 residues. CDR1 and CDR2 (germline): SGHNT, YENEEA. The CDR3 DNA is TGTGCCAGCAGCTTAGATAGCCAAAACGAGGAGCAGTTCTTC. Amino acids: CASSLDSQNEEQFF. Combining the CDR3 with reference TRBV11-3 and TRBJ2-1 gives the whole variable domain EAGVVQSPRYKIIEKKQPVAFWCNPISGHNTLYWYLQNLGQGPELLIRYENEEAVDDSQLPKDRFSAERLKGVDSTLKIQPAELGDSAVYLCASSLDSQNEEQFFGPGTRLTVL.

The CDR3 coding sequence is TGTGCCAGCAGGGAAGAGGGCACCTACAATGAGCAGTTCTTC. Encoded protein: CASREEGTYNEQFF. The chain joins TRBV28 to TRBJ2-1; possible D gene TRBD2, 5 bases. This CDR3 comprises 14 residues. V was cut by 6 bases and J by 2 bases, with 11 bases left in between. In germline, CDR1 is MDHEN, CDR2 SYDVKM.